This T cell receptor (beta chain) was documented in a study of blood T cell repertoires in COVID-19. On the study more broadly: COVID-19 samples from acute and convalescent phases originated in the United States, Italy and Spain. Sample material is recorded as cDNA or gDNA derived from T cells, B-cell-depleted T cells, or PBMCs.

CDR1 and CDR2 (germline): MNHEY, SMNVEV (reference sequence). V lost 6 bases and J lost 5; bases outside the gene matches: 13. The CDR3 is 16 residues long. TCRdb's copy holds only in-frame clones and misses some; the assay was immunoSEQ multiplex PCR. The profile shows about 170,000 clones, around nine tenths of them singletons. The sequence was obtained from a man between 65 and 85 years old with acute or convalescent COVID-19. The sequenced sample consisted of peripheral blood. The chain has TRBV27 and TRBJ2-7; the match to TRBD1 covers 10 bases. The chain's CDR3 is CASSSRGTGVPHEQYF. CDR3 bases: TGTGCCAGCAGCTCACGAGGGACAGGGGTTCCCCACGAGCAGTACTTC.